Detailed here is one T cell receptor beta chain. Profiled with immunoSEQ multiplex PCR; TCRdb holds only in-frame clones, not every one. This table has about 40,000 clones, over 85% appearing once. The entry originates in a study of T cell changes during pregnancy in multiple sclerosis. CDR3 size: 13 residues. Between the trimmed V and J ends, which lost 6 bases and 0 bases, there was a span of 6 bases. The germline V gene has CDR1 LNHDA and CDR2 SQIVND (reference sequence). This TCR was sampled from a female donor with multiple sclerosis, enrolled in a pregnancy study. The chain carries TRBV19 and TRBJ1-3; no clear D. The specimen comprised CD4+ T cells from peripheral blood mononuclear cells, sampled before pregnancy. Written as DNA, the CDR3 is TGTGCCAGTAGGGCCAGCTCTGGAAACACCATATATTTT. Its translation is CASRASSGNTIYF.